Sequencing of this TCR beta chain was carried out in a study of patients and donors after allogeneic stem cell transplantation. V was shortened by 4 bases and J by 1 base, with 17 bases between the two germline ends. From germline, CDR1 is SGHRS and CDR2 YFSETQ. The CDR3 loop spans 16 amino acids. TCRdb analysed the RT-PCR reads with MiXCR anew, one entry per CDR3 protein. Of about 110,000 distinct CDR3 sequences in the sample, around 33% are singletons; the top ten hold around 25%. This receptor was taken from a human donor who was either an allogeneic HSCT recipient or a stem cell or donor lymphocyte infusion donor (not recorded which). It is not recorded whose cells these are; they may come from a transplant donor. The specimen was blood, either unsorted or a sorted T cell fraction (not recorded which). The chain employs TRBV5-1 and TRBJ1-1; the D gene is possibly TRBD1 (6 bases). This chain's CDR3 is CASSPQGTVPNTEAFF. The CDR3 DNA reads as TGCGCCAGCAGCCCTCAGGGGACGGTCCCGAACACTGAAGCTTTCTTT.